The 20 T cell receptor beta chains below all came from one sample that was sequenced in a study of T cells in localized non-small cell lung cancer. The table came from immunoSEQ multiplex PCR; TCRdb's copy has only in-frame clones and leaves some out. Altogether approximately 81,000 clones are present, 88% being singletons, with the ten largest covering about 20%. This specimen consisted of peripheral blood, obtained before any cancer treatment. The receptor set was obtained from a woman aged 40-69 years with stage I squamous cell lung carcinoma.

V gene TRBV9 combines with J gene TRBJ1-4; 10 bases are a match to TRBD1. Germline assignment: CDR1 SGDLS and CDR2 YYNGEE. The V gene end was trimmed by 4 bases and the J gene end by 8 bases; junction bases not matched to a gene: 14. This CDR3 region has 17 residues. The CDR3 DNA reads as TGTGCCAGCAGCACCGGGACAGGGGTTCTCAGGGGGGAAAAACTGTTTTTT. Its protein is CASSTGTGVLRGEKLFF.

This chain connects TRBV6-5 to TRBJ2-2; D is unclear. The germline gives CDR1 MNHEY, CDR2 SVGAGI. Trimming shortened V by 6 bases and J by 3 bases, and 11 bases separated the two germline ends. The CDR3 is made up of 14 amino acids. In DNA, the CDR3 is TGTGCCAGCAGGCCGGCCCCAGACACCGGGGAGCTGTTTTTT. It codes for CASRPAPDTGELFF.

The chain employs TRBV5-1 and TRBJ1-4; unclear D gene. Trimming left V 0 bases short and J 3 bases short, with 9 bases between. This CDR3 has 15 amino acids. Germline CDR1 is SGHRS and CDR2 is YFSETQ. CDR3 sequence: CASSLAGSPNEKLFF. CDR3 DNA: TGCGCCAGCAGCTTGGCCGGATCCCCTAATGAAAAACTGTTTTTT. Using reference TRBV5-1 and TRBJ1-4 for the parts outside the CDR3, the full variable domain is KAGVTQTPRYLIKTRGQQVTLSCSPISGHRSVSWYQQTPGQGLQFLFEYFSETQRNKGNFPGRFSGRQFSNSRSEMNVSTLELGDSALYLCASSLAGSPNEKLFFGSGTQLSVL.

As DNA, the CDR3 is TGTGCCAGCAGCCCTCGGGGGCGTCAAGAGACCCAGTACTTC. This gives the protein CASSPRGRQETQYF. This sequence joins TRBV7-3 and TRBJ2-5; D might be TRBD1 or TRBD2, each matching 6 bases. V lost 5 bases and J 2 bases, leaving 12 bases between the germline ends. The CDR3 covers 14 residues. Germline loops: CDR1 SGHTA, CDR2 FQGTGA.

The V and J genes are TRBV7-6 and TRBJ2-2, with 7 bases aligning to TRBD1. V lost 5 bases, J lost 7 bases, and 13 bases stayed unmatched. Germline V gives CDR1 SGHVS, CDR2 FNYEAQ. CDR3 length equals 16 residues. The DNA for the CDR3 is TGTGCCAGCAGCCCCCAGGCAGGGGGTTTTAGCGGGGAGCTGTTTTTT. Amino acid sequence: CASSPQAGGFSGELFF.

This chain joins TRBV27 and TRBJ2-3; TRBD1 agrees at 8 bases. Germline lookup yields CDR1 MNHEY and CDR2 SMNVEV (reference sequence). The CDR3 is made up of 15 amino acids. The junction had 7 bases not matched to a gene; V was cut back by 6 bases and J by 2 bases. The CDR3 is CASSRRDRNTDTQYF. The CDR3 region has the DNA TGTGCCAGCAGCCGCCGGGACAGGAACACAGATACGCAGTATTTT.

The chain couples TRBV19 to TRBJ2-7; the match to TRBD1 covers 7 bases. V was clipped by 5 bases and J by 1 base; unmatched bases: 11. The CDR3 extends over 16 amino acids. From germline, CDR1 is LNHDA and CDR2 SQIVND (reference sequence). CDR3 sequence reads: CASSLRQGYESYEQYF. The CDR3 DNA is TGTGCCAGTAGTCTCCGACAGGGATATGAGTCCTACGAGCAGTACTTC. Complete variable domain (other parts from reference TRBV19 and TRBJ2-7): DGGITQSPKYLFRKEGQNVTLSCEQNLNHDAMYWYRQDPGQGLRLIYYSQIVNDFQKGDIAEGYSVSREKKESFPLTVTSAQKNPTAFYLCASSLRQGYESYEQYFGPGTRLTVT.

The chain combines TRBV4-1 with TRBJ2-5; TRBD2 aligns across 8 bases. The CDR3 spans 17 residues. With 1 base clipped from V and 2 bases from J, the junction kept 9 bases outside the gene matches. The germline CDR1 and CDR2 sequences are MGHRA and YSYEKL. CDR3 sequence reads: CASSQVKSGGPQETQYF. CDR3 DNA: TGCGCCAGCAGCCAAGTAAAAAGCGGGGGCCCTCAAGAGACCCAGTACTTC.

This chain links TRBV5-1 with TRBJ1-1; D gene ambiguous. Germline values: CDR1 SGHRS, CDR2 YFSETQ. The CDR3 consists of 14 residues. V lost 5 bases and J 1 base, leaving 12 bases between the germline ends. This CDR3 reads CASRLQESNTEAFF. The CDR3 DNA follows: TGCGCCAGCAGACTACAAGAATCGAACACTGAAGCTTTCTTT. The full variable domain, completed using reference TRBV5-1 and TRBJ1-1, is KAGVTQTPRYLIKTRGQQVTLSCSPISGHRSVSWYQQTPGQGLQFLFEYFSETQRNKGNFPGRFSGRQFSNSRSEMNVSTLELGDSALYLCASRLQESNTEAFFGQGTRLTVV.

The V and J genes are TRBV4-2 and TRBJ1-2; possible D gene TRBD1, 5 bases. The germline V gene has CDR1 LGHNA and CDR2 YNFKEQ. Trimming took off 0 bases at V and 3 bases at J, with 8 bases between the two ends. The CDR3 totals 14 residues. In DNA form, the CDR3 reads TGTGCCAGCAGCCAAGATCGACAGTACTATGGCTACACCTTC. It specifies CASSQDRQYYGYTF.

The rearrangement joins TRBV5-1 to TRBJ2-7; tentatively, D is TRBD1 (5 bases). Per germline, CDR1 SGHRS and CDR2 YFSETQ. Trimming took off 0 bases at V and 1 base at J, with 8 bases between the two ends. This CDR3 comprises 14 residues. The CDR3 here is CASSLDQGSYEQYF. The CDR3 DNA is TGCGCCAGCAGCTTGGACCAGGGATCCTACGAGCAGTACTTC.

This clone was seen once. Here the CDR3 DNA reads TGTGCCAGCAGCGAATCTAGAAACACCATATATTTT. This gives the protein CASSESRNTIYF. The J gene is TRBJ1-3, the V gene TRBV6-1; D unresolved. Germline V lookup: CDR1 MNHNS, CDR2 SASEGT. This CDR3 has 12 residues. V shed 6 bases and J shed 5 bases, with 8 bases lying between them.

This clone was observed a single time. V is TRBV11-2 and J is TRBJ2-7, with TRBD1 identical over 7 bases. Trimming removed 5 bases from V and 4 bases from J; junction bases left unmatched: 14. Germline CDR1 reads SGHAT; CDR2 reads FQNNGV. This CDR3 spans 16 amino acids. Written as DNA, the CDR3 is TGTGCCAGCAGCCATTTGATCTTACCGGGACAGTACGAGCAGTACTTC. This codes for CASSHLILPGQYEQYF. Variable domain in full (rest from reference TRBV11-2 and TRBJ2-7): EAGVAQSPRYKIIEKRQSVAFWCNPISGHATLYWYQQILGQGPKLLIQFQNNGVVDDSQLPKDRFSAERLKGVDSTLKIQPAKLEDSAVYLCASSHLILPGQYEQYFGPGTRLTVT.

V usage is TRBV5-1 and J usage is TRBJ2-2, with D tentatively TRBD1 or TRBD2 (5 bases each). CDR1 and CDR2 (germline): SGHRS, YFSETQ. V lost 0 bases, J lost 5 bases, and 14 bases lay in between. The CDR3 is 16 residues long. CDR3 in DNA: TGCGCCAGCAGCTTGGACGGGGCTATGAGAACCGGGGAGCTGTTTTTT. Translation gives CASSLDGAMRTGELFF.

There are a few counts of this clone. This sequence joins TRBV5-4 and TRBJ2-3; 10 nucleotides line up with TRBD2. CDR1 is SGHNT and CDR2 is YYREEE in the germline V gene (reference sequence). The CDR3 consists of 15 residues. V gave up 4 bases and J gave up 1 base; unmatched junction bases: 3. The CDR3 here is CASSLSGGGTDTQYF. CDR3 sequence (DNA): TGTGCCAGCAGCCTAAGCGGGGGGGGCACAGATACGCAGTATTTT.

The rearrangement joins TRBV18 to TRBJ2-3; 9 bases match TRBD2. Germline V lookup: CDR1 KGHSH, CDR2 LQKENI. With 3 bases clipped from V and 3 bases from J, the junction kept 4 bases outside the gene matches. This CDR3 region has 15 residues. CDR3 sequence: CASSPVAGATDTQYF. The CDR3 DNA is TGTGCCAGCTCACCGGTAGCGGGGGCGACAGATACGCAGTATTTT.

V gene TRBV10-1 combines with J gene TRBJ2-1; the match to TRBD1 covers 7 bases. This CDR3 region has 17 residues. The ends lost 3 bases at V and 6 bases at J; junction bases unmatched: 14. The germline gives CDR1 WNHNN, CDR2 SYGVQD (reference sequence). This CDR3 is CASSDLYTGQATNEQFF. The CDR3 bases are TGCGCCAGCAGTGACCTTTATACCGGACAGGCTACCAATGAGCAGTTCTTC.

The rearrangement joins TRBV19 to TRBJ2-7; possibly TRBD2 for D (7 bases). Per germline, CDR1 LNHDA and CDR2 SQIVND (reference sequence). V was pared by 5 bases and J by 4 bases, with 18 bases between. This CDR3 region has 15 residues. The CDR3 DNA is TGTGCCAGTAGTCCAGGGGAGGGGTGGTTGTACGAGCAGTACTTC. Its translation: CASSPGEGWLYEQYF. The complete variable domain, with remaining parts taken from reference TRBV19 and TRBJ2-7, reads DGGITQSPKYLFRKEGQNVTLSCEQNLNHDAMYWYRQDPGQGLRLIYYSQIVNDFQKGDIAEGYSVSREKKESFPLTVTSAQKNPTAFYLCASSPGEGWLYEQYFGPGTRLTVT.

The chain couples TRBV14 to TRBJ1-4; D gene unclear. Germline CDR1 reads SGHDN; CDR2 reads FVKESK. This CDR3 is 15 amino acids long. Trimming pared 4 bases from V and 4 bases from J, leaving 13 bases between. Here the CDR3 reads CASSLVVGLNEKLFF. The CDR3 bases are TGTGCCAGCAGCCTCGTCGTTGGTCTTAATGAAAAACTGTTTTTT.

This chain connects TRBV9 to TRBJ1-6, with D uncertain. V lost 0 bases and J lost 8, with 6 bases in between. This CDR3 comprises 13 residues. Germline CDR1 reads SGDLS; CDR2 reads YYNGEE. CDR3 residues: CASSVEWHSPLHF. In DNA form, the CDR3 reads TGTGCCAGCAGCGTAGAGTGGCATTCACCCCTCCACTTT.